The TCR beta chain under discussion was sequenced for a study of T cell responses to AZD1222 COVID-19 vaccine (dated by TCRdb to about 2021). For context, the study as a whole: Because spike-specific TCR depth and breadth did not differ between the two schedules, AZD1222 recipients who got a second dose at roughly 4 weeks were pooled with those who got a second dose at roughly 12 weeks. Trial participants were enrolled by age into 18-55, 56-69 and 70-plus year subgroups, with around 150, 28 and 57 TCR-sequenced participants respectively. TCR sequencing was performed for about 250 trial participants, of whom around 200 were given two doses of AZD1222 and approximately 25 were given two doses of MenACWY control vaccine.

The paper's findings and limits, for the study overall: In the small 56-69-year group, the increase in depth fell short of significance, most likely because of low power. After two AZD1222 doses, both the breadth and the depth of spike-specific TCRs were significantly higher than at day 0 and than in MenACWY recipients. Conclusions about previously exposed vaccinees are limited because only six or seven AZD1222 recipients were SARS-CoV-2 seropositive at baseline. Participants were mostly white British and included more females than males, and it was suggested by the authors that clonal diversity may have been underestimated. Epitopes outside the regions mutated in the B.1.351 and B.1.1.7 variants were reportedly recognized by nearly half of the unique spike-specific TCRs. Because no samples from the day 14 peak response were available, repertoires could be characterized only after the peak T cell response. The vaccine-associated CD4 TCRs covered the entire spike protein, and the dominant responses fell in regions 160-218 and 743-854.

The sample's time point label is to be understood as: baseline before first vaccination. Vaccinee samples came from UK trials COV001 and COV002, including a single-blind randomized controlled phase 2/3 trial of AZD1222 (ChAdOx1 nCoV-19) in healthy adults. Trial participant PBMC samples were collected at day 0 and day 28 after the second dose for TCRbeta chain sequencing. The CDR3 regions of human TCRbeta chains were subjected to immunosequencing. In the paper's pipeline: Repertoire TCRs were checked for matches against a reference library of SARS-CoV-2-specific TCRs that had been generated using the MIRA antigen-specificity platform. Breadth meant the fraction of unique TCRs that were SARS-CoV-2-associated, whereas depth meant the fraction of total T cells that were SARS-CoV-2-associated. Using the MIRA data, each spike-specific TCR was assigned both to the spike region to which the TCR was reactive and to a CD4 or CD8 class. Log10-transformed breadth and depth values were compared by one-way ANOVA with Sidak's multiple comparisons tests. TCRdb obtained this table from immuneACCESS and retained in-frame rearrangements with V and J assigned. These tables miss some clones; where compared with another copy, unresolved V genes account for less than half of the shortfall, and the remainder is unexplained. V and J calls and clone size are given by that table; D and trimming were obtained from the DNA. The sample table shows more than 35,000 clones, and 83% are seen once. The top ten clones comprise around 50% of the sample.

Notes on this clone: Its target antigen remains unknown. The record has no base qualities; no much larger clone is one base away.

The clonotype comes from an adult in good health. Sequenced here: peripheral blood, sampled on day 0 of AZD1222 vaccination.

The nucleotide sequence is given as TGCGCCAGGGCGGGGGGTCCGGATGAGCAGTTCTTC. The encoded protein is CARAGGPDEQFF. The rearrangement combines TRBV10-1 with TRBJ2-1; 8 bases in the junction line up with TRBD2. The CDR3 runs 12 residues from the cysteine to the phenylalanine. The sequence is cut down to CDR3 DNA, 36 bases in frame from base 1. Trimming takes 9 bases off V and 8 bases off J; junction bases not matched to a gene: 6. CDR1 WNHNN and CDR2 SYGVQD are derived from the germline V gene (reference sequence).